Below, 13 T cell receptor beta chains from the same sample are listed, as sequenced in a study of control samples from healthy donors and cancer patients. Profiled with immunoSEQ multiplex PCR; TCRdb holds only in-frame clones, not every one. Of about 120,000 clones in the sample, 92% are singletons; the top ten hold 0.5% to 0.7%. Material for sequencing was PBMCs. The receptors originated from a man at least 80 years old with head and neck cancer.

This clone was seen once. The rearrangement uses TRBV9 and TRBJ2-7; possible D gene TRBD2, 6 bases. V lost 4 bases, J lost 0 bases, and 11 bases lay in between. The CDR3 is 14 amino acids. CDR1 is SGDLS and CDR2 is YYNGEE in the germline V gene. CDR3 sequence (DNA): TGTGCCAGCAGCCCCTCCGGGAGCTCCTACGAGCAGTACTTC. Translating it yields CASSPSGSSYEQYF.

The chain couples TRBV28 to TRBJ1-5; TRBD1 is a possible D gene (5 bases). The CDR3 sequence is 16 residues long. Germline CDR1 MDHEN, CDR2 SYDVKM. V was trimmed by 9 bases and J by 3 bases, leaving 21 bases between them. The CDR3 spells CASTNTGKGVNQPQHF. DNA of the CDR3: TGTGCCAGTACAAACACGGGGAAAGGGGTCAATCAGCCCCAGCATTTT.

The CDR3 DNA reads TGTGCCAGCACCTTTGAACCCTATGGCTACACCTTC. This encodes CASTFEPYGYTF. This rearrangement joins TRBV7-9 to TRBJ1-2, with D uncertain. The V gene's germline CDR1 is SEHNR and CDR2 FQNEAQ (reference sequence). This CDR3 region has 12 residues. V was cut by 7 bases and J by 4 bases, with 10 bases left in between.

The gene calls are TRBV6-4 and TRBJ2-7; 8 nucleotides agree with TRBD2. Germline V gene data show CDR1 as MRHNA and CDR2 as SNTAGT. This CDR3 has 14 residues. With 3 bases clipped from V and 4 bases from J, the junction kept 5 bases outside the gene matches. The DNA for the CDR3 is TGTGCCAGCAGTGATGGGGGACTAGAATACGAGCAGTACTTC. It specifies CASSDGGLEYEQYF.

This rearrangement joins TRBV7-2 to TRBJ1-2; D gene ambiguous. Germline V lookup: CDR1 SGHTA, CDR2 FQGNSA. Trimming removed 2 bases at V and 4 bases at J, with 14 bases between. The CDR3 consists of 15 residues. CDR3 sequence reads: CASSLRRPDGYGYTF. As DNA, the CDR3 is TGTGCCAGCAGCTTACGGCGACCGGACGGCTATGGCTACACCTTC.

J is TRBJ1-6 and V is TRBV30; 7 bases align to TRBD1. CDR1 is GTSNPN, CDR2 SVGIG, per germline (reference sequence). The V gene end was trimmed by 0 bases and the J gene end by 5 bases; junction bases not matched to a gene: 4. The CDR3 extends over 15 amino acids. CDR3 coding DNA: TGTGCCTGGAGTGTTGTCGGGACAGATAATTCACCCCTCCACTTT. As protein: CAWSVVGTDNSPLHF.

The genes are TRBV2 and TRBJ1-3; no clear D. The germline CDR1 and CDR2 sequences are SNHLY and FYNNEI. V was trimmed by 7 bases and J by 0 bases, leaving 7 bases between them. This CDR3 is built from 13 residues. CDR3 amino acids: CASMVNSGNTIYF. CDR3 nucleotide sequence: TGTGCCAGCATGGTGAACTCTGGAAACACCATATATTTT. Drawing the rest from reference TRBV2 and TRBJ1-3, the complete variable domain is EPEVTQTPSHQVTQMGQEVILRCVPISNHLYFYWYRQILGQKVEFLVSFYNNEISEKSEIFDDQFSVERPDGSNFTLKIRSTKLEDSAMYFCASMVNSGNTIYFGEGSWLTVV.

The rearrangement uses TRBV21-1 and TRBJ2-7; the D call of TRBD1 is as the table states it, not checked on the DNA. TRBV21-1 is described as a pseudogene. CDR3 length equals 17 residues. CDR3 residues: CASSKVRPVDIPYEQYF. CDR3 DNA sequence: TGTGCCAGCAGCAAAGTCCGACCGGTGGACATACCTTACGAGCAGTACTTC.

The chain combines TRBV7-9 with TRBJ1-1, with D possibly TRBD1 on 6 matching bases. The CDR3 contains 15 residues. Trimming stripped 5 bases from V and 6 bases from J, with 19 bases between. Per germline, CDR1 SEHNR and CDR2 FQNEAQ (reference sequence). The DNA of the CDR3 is TGTGCCAGCAGCCAAGCGGGGGCGGGGGCCTCTGAAGCTTTCTTT. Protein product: CASSQAGAGASEAFF.

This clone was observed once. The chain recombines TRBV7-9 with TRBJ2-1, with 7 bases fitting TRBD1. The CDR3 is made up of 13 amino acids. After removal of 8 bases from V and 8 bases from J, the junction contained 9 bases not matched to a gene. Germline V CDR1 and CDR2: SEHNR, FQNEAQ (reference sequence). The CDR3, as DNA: TGTGCCAGCGCCAAGGGGGCCTGGGATGAGCAGTTCTTC. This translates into CASAKGAWDEQFF. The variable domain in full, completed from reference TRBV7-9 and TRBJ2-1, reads DTGVSQNPRHKITKRGQNVTFRCDPISEHNRLYWYRQTLGQGPEFLTYFQNEAQLEKSRLLSDRFSAERPKGSFSTLEIQRTEQGDSAMYLCASAKGAWDEQFFGPGTRLTVL.

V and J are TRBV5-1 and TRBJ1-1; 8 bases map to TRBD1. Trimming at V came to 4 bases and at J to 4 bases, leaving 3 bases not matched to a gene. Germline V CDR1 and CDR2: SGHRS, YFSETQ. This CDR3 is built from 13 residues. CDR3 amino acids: CASSGQGTTEAFF. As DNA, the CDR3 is TGCGCCAGCAGCGGACAGGGTACCACTGAAGCTTTCTTT.

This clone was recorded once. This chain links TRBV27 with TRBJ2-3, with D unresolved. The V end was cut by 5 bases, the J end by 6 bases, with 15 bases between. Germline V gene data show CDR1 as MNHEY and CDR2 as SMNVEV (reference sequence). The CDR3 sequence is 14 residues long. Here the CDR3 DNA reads TGTGCCAGCAGTAGGGTCGCCTGGTCGGATACGCAGTATTTT. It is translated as CASSRVAWSDTQYF.

CDR3 coding DNA: TGTGCCAGCAGTTCACCCCAGGGACAGGGCACAGATACGCAGTATTTT. This encodes CASSSPQGQGTDTQYF. V is TRBV6-2 or TRBV6-3 and J is TRBJ2-3, with 8 bases lining up with TRBD1. The CDR3 sequence is 16 residues long. The V gene's germline CDR1 is MNHEY and CDR2 SVGEGT. The J segment lost 1 base and the V segment lost 4 bases, leaving 7 bases of the junction unmatched.